This T cell receptor beta chain comes out of a study of radiotherapy plus CTLA-4 blockade in lung cancer (dated by TCRdb to about 2018). In the study overall: Objective responses were observed in 15% to 20% of enrolled patients, and disease control was achieved in roughly 30%.

Receptor amplification or capture employed the immunoSEQ multiplex PCR assay. Sourced from immuneACCESS, this table was stored by TCRdb with only in-frame sequences that have V and J called. A share of the clones is absent; for the studies checked, an unresolved V gene accounts for under half, and the remainder has no known explanation. Counted in this sample were roughly 98,000 clones; roughly 80% of them appeared once. The top ten constitute about 3.5% of the sample. Broad study findings and their caveats: The strongest predictors of response were reported to be early dynamic shifts in blood T cell clones along with a rise in serum interferon-beta following radiation. TCR clones derived from tumors expanded in peripheral blood after treatment with radiotherapy and ipilimumab.

Details on this clone: Which antigen it targets is not known. No per-base quality is available; no much larger clone lies one base away.

The study tested focal radiation therapy combined with CTLA-4 blockade (ipilimumab) in patients with chemo-refractory metastatic non-small-cell lung cancer. Compared with germline, V lacks 2 bases and J lacks 6 bases; bases without a gene match: 10. Sequences MNHEY (CDR1) and SMNVEV (CDR2) are obtained from the germline V gene (reference sequence). The CDR3 contains 18 residues, cysteine and phenylalanine counted. Only the CDR3 part of the read is kept: 54 bases, read in frame from the first base. In this chain, TRBV27 is recombined with TRBJ2-3; TRBD2 matches 14 bases in the middle. This specimen consisted of peripheral blood, obtained from a patient treated with radiotherapy plus ipilimumab. This receptor was taken from a human donor with non-small cell lung cancer who had a partial response to radiotherapy plus ipilimumab. The nucleotide sequence reads TGTGCCAGCAGTTTAAGCCCGGGACTAGCGGGAGAGGTGGATACGCAGTATTTT. Its protein reads: CASSLSPGLAGEVDTQYF.